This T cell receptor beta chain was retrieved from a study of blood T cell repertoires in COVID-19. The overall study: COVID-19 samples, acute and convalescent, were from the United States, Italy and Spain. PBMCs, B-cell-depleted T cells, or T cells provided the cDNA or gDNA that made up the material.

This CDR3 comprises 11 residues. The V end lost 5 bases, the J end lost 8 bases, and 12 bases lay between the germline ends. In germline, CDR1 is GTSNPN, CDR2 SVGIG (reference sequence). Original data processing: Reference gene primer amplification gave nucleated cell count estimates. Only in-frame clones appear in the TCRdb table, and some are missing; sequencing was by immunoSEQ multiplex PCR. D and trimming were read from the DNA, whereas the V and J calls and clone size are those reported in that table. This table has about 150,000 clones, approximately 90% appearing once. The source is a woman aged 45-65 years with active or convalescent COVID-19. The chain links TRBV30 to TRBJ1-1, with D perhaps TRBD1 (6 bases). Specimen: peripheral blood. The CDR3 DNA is TGTGCCTGGCAAGTGGGGGCAGAAGCTTTCTTT. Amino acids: CAWQVGAEAFF.